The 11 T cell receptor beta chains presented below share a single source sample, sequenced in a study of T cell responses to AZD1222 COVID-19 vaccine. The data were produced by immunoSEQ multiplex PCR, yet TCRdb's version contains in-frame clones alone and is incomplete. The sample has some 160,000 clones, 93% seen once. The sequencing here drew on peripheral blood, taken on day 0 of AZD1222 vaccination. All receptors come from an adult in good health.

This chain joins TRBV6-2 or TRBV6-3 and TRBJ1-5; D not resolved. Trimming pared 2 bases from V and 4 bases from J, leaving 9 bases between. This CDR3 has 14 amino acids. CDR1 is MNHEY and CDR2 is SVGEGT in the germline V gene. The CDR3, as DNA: TGTGCCAGCAGTTACGTCAGTGAGAATCAGCCCCAGCATTTT. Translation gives CASSYVSENQPQHF.

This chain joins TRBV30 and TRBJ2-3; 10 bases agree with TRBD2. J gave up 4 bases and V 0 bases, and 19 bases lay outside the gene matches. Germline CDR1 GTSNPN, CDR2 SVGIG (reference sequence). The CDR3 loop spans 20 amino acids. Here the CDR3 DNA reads TGTGCCTGGAGTGTACTGAGGATAGCGGGGGGCGGCGCCTTTCCAGATACGCAGTATTTT. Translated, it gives CAWSVLRIAGGGAFPDTQYF.

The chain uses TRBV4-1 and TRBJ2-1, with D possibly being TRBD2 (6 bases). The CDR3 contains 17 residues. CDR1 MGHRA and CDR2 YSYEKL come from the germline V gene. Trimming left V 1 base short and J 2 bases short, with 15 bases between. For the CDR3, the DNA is TGCGCCAGCAGCCAAGGGGGGGAACGAAGCGCCTACAATGAGCAGTTCTTC. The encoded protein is CASSQGGERSAYNEQFF.

The CDR3 bases are TGCGCCAGCAGCTCCAGCCAAGAGACCCAGTACTTC. Translating gives CASSSSQETQYF. The V call is TRBV5-1, the J call TRBJ2-5; D is undetermined. Trimming removed 3 bases from V and 1 base from J, with 4 bases in between. The CDR3 sequence is 12 residues long. Germline CDR1 reads SGHRS; CDR2 reads YFSETQ.

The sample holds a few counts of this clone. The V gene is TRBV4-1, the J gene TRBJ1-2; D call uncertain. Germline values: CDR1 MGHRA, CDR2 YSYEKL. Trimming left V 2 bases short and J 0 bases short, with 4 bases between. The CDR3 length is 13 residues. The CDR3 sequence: CASSQLTNYGYTF. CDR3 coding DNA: TGCGCCAGCAGCCAACTAACTAACTATGGCTACACCTTC.

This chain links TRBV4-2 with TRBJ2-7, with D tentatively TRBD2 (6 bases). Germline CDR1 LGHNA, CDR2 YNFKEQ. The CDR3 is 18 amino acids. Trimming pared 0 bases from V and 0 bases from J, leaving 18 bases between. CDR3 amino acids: CASSQDLAGTWTSYEQYF. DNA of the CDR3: TGTGCCAGCAGCCAAGACCTGGCCGGGACTTGGACCTCCTACGAGCAGTACTTC.

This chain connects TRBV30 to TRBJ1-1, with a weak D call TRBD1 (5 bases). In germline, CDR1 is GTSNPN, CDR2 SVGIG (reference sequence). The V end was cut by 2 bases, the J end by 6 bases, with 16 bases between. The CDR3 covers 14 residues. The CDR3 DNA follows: TGTGCCTGGAGTTGGGACCCCGCGGGGGCTGAAGCTTTCTTT. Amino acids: CAWSWDPAGAEAFF.

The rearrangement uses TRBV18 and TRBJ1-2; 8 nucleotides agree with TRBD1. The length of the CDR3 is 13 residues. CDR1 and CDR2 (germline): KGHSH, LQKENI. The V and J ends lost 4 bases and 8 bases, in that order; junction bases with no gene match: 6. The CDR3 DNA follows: TGTGCCAGCTCACTTGACAGGGGAGGAGGCTACACCTTC. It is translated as CASSLDRGGGYTF.

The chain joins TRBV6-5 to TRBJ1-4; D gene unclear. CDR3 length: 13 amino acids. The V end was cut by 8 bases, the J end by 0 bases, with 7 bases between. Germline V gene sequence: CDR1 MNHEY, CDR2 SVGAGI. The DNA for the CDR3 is TGTGCCAGCTCGAGGTCAACTAATGAAAAACTGTTTTTT. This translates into CASSRSTNEKLFF.

The CDR3 DNA reads TGTGCTAGTGGTTTGCCGAACACCGGGGAGCTGTTTTTT. Protein sequence: CASGLPNTGELFF. This chain connects TRBV12-5 to TRBJ2-2; D not certain. The CDR3 has 13 residues. In germline, CDR1 is LGHNT, CDR2 FRNRAP. V was trimmed by 2 bases and J by 0 bases, leaving 1 base between them. Complete variable domain (other parts from reference TRBV12-5 and TRBJ2-2): DARVTQTPRHKVTEMGQEVTMRCQPILGHNTVFWYRQTMMQGLELLAYFRNRAPLDDSGMPKDRFSAEMPDATLATLKIQPSEPRDSAVYFCASGLPNTGELFFGEGSRLTVL.

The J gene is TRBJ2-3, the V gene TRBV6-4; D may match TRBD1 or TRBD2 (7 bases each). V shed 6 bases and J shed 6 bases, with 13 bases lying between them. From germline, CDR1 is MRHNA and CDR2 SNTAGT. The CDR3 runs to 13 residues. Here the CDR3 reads CASSTQGGDTQYF. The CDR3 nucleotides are TGTGCCAGCAGCACCCAGGGGGGGGATACGCAGTATTTT.